The next 24 T cell receptor beta chains were all read from a single sample in a study of neurological immune-mediated disorders. Using its own MiXCR run on the 5' RACE reads, TCRdb lists one record per CDR3 protein. This table holds tens of thousands of distinct CDR3 sequences, 4.5% found once. Sequencing was done on a sample of PBMCs. The receptors were gathered from a woman aged 55 to 70 with multiple sclerosis.

This clonotype was recorded a few times. For the CDR3, the DNA is TGTGCCAGCAGCCCTCTGGCCCATACGCAGTATTTT. As protein: CASSPLAHTQYF. This chain joins TRBV12-3 or TRBV12-4 and TRBJ2-3, with D uncertain. Trimming removed 6 bases from V and 7 bases from J, with 11 bases in between. The CDR3 loop spans 12 amino acids.

This clonotype was seen repeatedly, ten times or more. The CDR3 DNA is TGCGCCAGCAGCCCGGACGTGAGGGTCATGTGGGAGCAGTTCTTC. It codes for CASSPDVRVMWEQFF. The chain combines TRBV5-1 with TRBJ2-1, with D possibly TRBD2 on 5 matching bases. Trimming cost V 4 bases and J 10 bases, with 21 bases left between them. This CDR3 has 15 residues. Germline V gene sequence: CDR1 SGHRS, CDR2 YFSETQ.

This chain uses TRBV7-9 with TRBJ1-1, with D possibly TRBD1 on 5 matching bases. V was clipped by 8 bases and J by 0 bases, with 10 bases between them. CDR3 size: 13 residues. Germline CDR1 and CDR2: SEHNR and FQNEAQ (reference sequence). The CDR3 sequence: CASGKGLNTEAFF. CDR3 coding DNA: TGTGCCAGCGGTAAGGGGCTGAACACTGAAGCTTTCTTT.

This clonotype has at least ten counts. The chain uses TRBV4-3 and TRBJ2-5; 8 bases map to TRBD1. Per the germline V gene, CDR1 is LGHNA and CDR2 is YSLEER. The J segment lost 2 bases and the V segment lost 0 bases, leaving 2 bases of the junction unmatched. The length of the CDR3 is 15 residues. CDR3 sequence: CASSQDGQGQETQYF. CDR3 in DNA: TGCGCCAGCAGCCAAGACGGACAGGGTCAAGAGACCCAGTACTTC.

Many counts were recorded for this clonotype. The chain uses TRBV12-3 or TRBV12-4 and TRBJ1-5; no clear D. Trimming removed 6 bases from V and 0 bases from J, with 12 bases in between. This CDR3 has 15 amino acids. The CDR3 here is CASSRTEYSNQPQHF. For the CDR3, the DNA is TGTGCCAGCAGCCGAACAGAGTATAGCAATCAGCCCCAGCATTTT.

This clonotype was recorded at least ten times. The chain recombines TRBV28 with TRBJ1-5; D call uncertain. The CDR3 runs 15 residues. The ends were cut back, 2 bases at V and 0 bases at J, with 8 bases in the middle. Germline V gene data show CDR1 as MDHEN and CDR2 as SYDVKM. The CDR3 DNA reads TGTGCCAGCAGTTTAAGTAGCCGTAGCAATCAGCCCCAGCATTTT. Its protein is CASSLSSRSNQPQHF.

In its sample, this clonotype was seen many times. This chain links TRBV28 with TRBJ2-7; 8 positions agree with TRBD2. The CDR3 totals 14 residues. Germline values: CDR1 MDHEN, CDR2 SYDVKM. After removal of 3 bases from V and 3 bases from J, the junction contained 4 bases not matched to a gene. As DNA, the CDR3 is TGTGCCAGCAGTTTCCCGGGACTAGTCTACGAGCAGTACTTC. Protein product: CASSFPGLVYEQYF. The whole variable domain, filled in from reference TRBV28 and TRBJ2-7, reads DVKVTQSSRYLVKRTGEKVFLECVQDMDHENMFWYRQDPGLGLRLIYFSYDVKMKEKGDIPEGYSVSREKKERFSLILESASTNQTSMYLCASSFPGLVYEQYFGPGTRLTVT.

This clonotype was seen many times. The V call is TRBV9, the J call TRBJ1-1; 9 nucleotides agree with TRBD1. V lost 3 bases and J lost 6; bases outside the gene matches: 12. The CDR3 loop spans 16 amino acids. CDR1 is SGDLS and CDR2 is YYNGEE in the germline V gene. For the CDR3, the DNA is TGTGCCAGCAGCGGTGGACAGGGGTCTAGTATGGCTGAAGCTTTCTTT. Protein product: CASSGGQGSSMAEAFF.

This clonotype was counted many times. This sequence joins TRBV5-1 and TRBJ2-5, with D maybe TRBD1 (5 bases). V shed 6 bases and J shed 3 bases, with 6 bases lying between them. This CDR3 is built from 11 residues. Germline V gene sequence: CDR1 SGHRS, CDR2 YFSETQ. The CDR3 region is CASTTEETQYF. DNA of the CDR3: TGCGCCAGCACGACAGAAGAGACCCAGTACTTC. The full variable domain, rest sourced from reference TRBV5-1 and TRBJ2-5, is KAGVTQTPRYLIKTRGQQVTLSCSPISGHRSVSWYQQTPGQGLQFLFEYFSETQRNKGNFPGRFSGRQFSNSRSEMNVSTLELGDSALYLCASTTEETQYFGPGTRLLVL.

This clonotype was picked up many times. This chain links TRBV28 with TRBJ1-1; 9 bases map to TRBD1. Germline lookup yields CDR1 MDHEN and CDR2 SYDVKM. Trimming at V came to 4 bases and at J to 1 base, leaving 10 bases not matched to a gene. The CDR3 has 17 amino acids. CDR3: CASSSPGTGFENTEAFF. CDR3 sequence (DNA): TGTGCCAGCAGTTCCCCCGGGACAGGGTTCGAGAACACTGAAGCTTTCTTT.

This clonotype was observed at least ten times. The chain employs TRBV7-9 and TRBJ2-2; TRBD1 might be the D (6 bases). This CDR3 contains 14 residues. The germline V and J ends were trimmed by 8 bases and 1 base, with 11 bases remaining between them. Germline V gene lookup returns CDR1 SEHNR and CDR2 FQNEAQ (reference sequence). This CDR3 reads CASGDTKNTGELFF. CDR3 DNA: TGTGCCAGCGGGGACACAAAGAACACCGGGGAGCTGTTTTTT.

By share, this clonotype ranks as medium-sized. V is TRBV7-2 and J is TRBJ2-3; 11 bases align to TRBD2. The CDR3 runs to 15 residues. Trimming at V came to 5 bases and at J to 5 bases, leaving 6 bases not matched to a gene. Germline V gene data show CDR1 as SGHTA and CDR2 as FQGNSA. The CDR3 DNA reads TGTGCCAGCAGCCCTACTAGCGGGAGAAGAGATACGCAGTATTTT. As protein: CASSPTSGRRDTQYF.

This clonotype was detected ten times or more. V is TRBV7-2 and J is TRBJ2-3; 10 positions agree with TRBD2. The trim removed 5 bases at V and 4 bases at J, leaving 9 bases unmatched. The CDR3 has 16 amino acids. The germline CDR1 and CDR2 sequences are SGHTA and FQGNSA. CDR3 sequence: CASSTRTSGGADTQYF. The CDR3 region has the DNA TGTGCCAGCAGCACTCGGACTAGCGGAGGGGCAGATACGCAGTATTTT.

This clonotype appeared many times. The chain has TRBV5-1 and TRBJ2-1; no reliable D call. V lost 5 bases and J lost 8, with 11 bases in between. Germline assignment: CDR1 SGHRS and CDR2 YFSETQ. The CDR3 spans 12 residues. CDR3 nucleotides: TGCGCCAGCAGAGAACAGAACGATGAGCAGTTCTTC. This translates into CASREQNDEQFF.

The table lists this clonotype with many counts. V usage is TRBV20-1 and J usage is TRBJ2-1, with 11 positions matching TRBD2. The CDR3 sequence is 15 residues long. With V trimmed by 5 bases and J by 5 bases, 8 bases remained unmatched. CDR1 is DFQATT and CDR2 is SNEGSKA in the germline V gene (reference sequence). The CDR3 coding sequence is TGCAGTGCTGCCGGGACTAGCGGCGCCAACAATGAGCAGTTCTTC. It specifies CSAAGTSGANNEQFF.

This clonotype was detected many times. The chain is built from TRBV12-3 or TRBV12-4 and TRBJ2-3, with D uncertain. The CDR3 extends over 10 amino acids. V lost 6 bases to trimming and J lost 5 bases, with 3 bases between them. Written as DNA, the CDR3 is TGTGCCAGCAGCCGAGATACGCAGTATTTT. As protein: CASSRDTQYF.

This clonotype was seen ten or more times. This chain joins TRBV7-2 and TRBJ1-3; tentative D call: TRBD1 (6 bases). Per the germline V gene, CDR1 is SGHTA and CDR2 is FQGNSA. The V and J ends lost 6 bases and 0 bases respectively, with 9 bases between them. There are 14 residues in the CDR3. The CDR3 region has the DNA TGTGCCAGCAGACAGGGATTCTCTGGAAACACCATATATTTT. Amino acids: CASRQGFSGNTIYF. Complete variable domain (other parts from reference TRBV7-2 and TRBJ1-3): GAGVSQSPSNKVTEKGKDVELRCDPISGHTALYWYRQSLGQGLEFLIYFQGNSAPDKSGLPSDRFSAERTGGSVSTLTIQRTQQEDSAVYLCASRQGFSGNTIYFGEGSWLTVV.

This clonotype showed up many times. This rearrangement joins TRBV20-1 to TRBJ2-1; 11 positions agree with TRBD2. Germline CDR1 DFQATT, CDR2 SNEGSKA (reference sequence). The CDR3 is 14 amino acids. V gave up 6 bases and J gave up 0 bases; unmatched junction bases: 1. CDR3 loop: CSATSGSSYNEQFF. The CDR3 region has the DNA TGCAGTGCCACTAGCGGGAGCTCCTACAATGAGCAGTTCTTC.

The chain is built from TRBV20-1 and TRBJ2-1, with 9 bases matching TRBD2. CDR1 and CDR2 from the germline V gene are DFQATT and SNEGSKA (reference sequence). The CDR3 spans 15 residues. Trimming cost V 3 bases and J 2 bases; bases outside gene matches: 5. CDR3 in amino acids: CSARTPSGAYNEQFF. Written as DNA, the CDR3 is TGCAGTGCTAGGACCCCTAGCGGGGCCTACAATGAGCAGTTCTTC.

This clonotype was detected many times. V usage is TRBV24-1 and J usage is TRBJ2-1; 9 bases fit TRBD1. The germline V gene has CDR1 KGHDR and CDR2 SFDVKD. V dropped 4 bases and J dropped 1; count of bases not matched to a gene: 4. The CDR3 runs 16 residues. CDR3 sequence: CATSDPDRGSYNEQFF. The CDR3 nucleotides read TGTGCCACCAGTGACCCGGACAGGGGATCCTACAATGAGCAGTTCTTC.

This clonotype was seen at least ten times. The chain uses TRBV6-1 and TRBJ2-2; 9 positions agree with TRBD2. Germline CDR1 MNHNS, CDR2 SASEGT. V trimming: 6 bases; J trimming: 1 base; junction bases outside the gene matches: 3. This CDR3 has 15 amino acids. CDR3 coding DNA: TGTGCCAGCAGAGAGCGGGGGGAGAACACCGGGGAGCTGTTTTTT. Translation: CASRERGENTGELFF.

This clonotype was counted only a few times. J is TRBJ2-7 and V is TRBV28; D unresolved. The CDR3 totals 13 residues. CDR1 MDHEN and CDR2 SYDVKM come from the germline V gene. Trimming cost V 10 bases and J 2 bases, with 15 bases left between them. The DNA for the CDR3 is TGTGCCATCCAGCGTTCCGCTACCTACGAGCAGTACTTC. It encodes CAIQRSATYEQYF. Full variable domain (rest looked up from reference TRBV28 and TRBJ2-7): DVKVTQSSRYLVKRTGEKVFLECVQDMDHENMFWYRQDPGLGLRLIYFSYDVKMKEKGDIPEGYSVSREKKERFSLILESASTNQTSMYLCAIQRSATYEQYFGPGTRLTVT.

This clonotype was observed many times. The chain is built from TRBV25-1 and TRBJ2-7; 7 bases match TRBD1. With 6 bases clipped from V and 5 bases from J, the junction kept 7 bases outside the gene matches. The CDR3 covers 13 residues. Germline assignment: CDR1 MGHDK and CDR2 SYGVNS. This CDR3 is CASRGTAFHEQYF. In DNA form, the CDR3 reads TGTGCCAGCAGGGGGACAGCCTTCCACGAGCAGTACTTC.

This clonotype showed up many times. This rearrangement joins TRBV20-1 to TRBJ2-3; TRBD2 aligns across 7 bases. The ends lost 3 bases at V and 2 bases at J; junction bases unmatched: 8. Germline CDR1 reads DFQATT; CDR2 reads SNEGSKA (reference sequence). The CDR3 totals 15 residues. The CDR3 sequence: CSARAPSGYTDTQYF. The DNA of the CDR3 is TGCAGTGCTAGGGCCCCTAGCGGCTACACAGATACGCAGTATTTT.